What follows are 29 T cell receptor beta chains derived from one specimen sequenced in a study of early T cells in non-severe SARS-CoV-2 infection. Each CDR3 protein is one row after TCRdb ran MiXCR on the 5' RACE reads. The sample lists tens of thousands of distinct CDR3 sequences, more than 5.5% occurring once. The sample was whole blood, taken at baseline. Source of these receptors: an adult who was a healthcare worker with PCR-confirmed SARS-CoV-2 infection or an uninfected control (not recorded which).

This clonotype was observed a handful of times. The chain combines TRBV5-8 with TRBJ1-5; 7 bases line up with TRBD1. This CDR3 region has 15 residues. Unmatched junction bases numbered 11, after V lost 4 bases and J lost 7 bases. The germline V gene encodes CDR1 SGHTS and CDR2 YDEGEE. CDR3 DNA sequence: TGTGCCAGCAGCCGCGGACAGGACCTTGCACAGCCCCAGCATTTT. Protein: CASSRGQDLAQPQHF.

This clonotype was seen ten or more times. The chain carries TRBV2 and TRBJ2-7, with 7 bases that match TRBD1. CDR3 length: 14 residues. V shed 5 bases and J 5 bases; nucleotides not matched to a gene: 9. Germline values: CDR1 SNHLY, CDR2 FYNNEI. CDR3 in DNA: TGTGCCAGCAGTACTCTAGACAGGGCCCACGAGCAGTACTTC. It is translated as CASSTLDRAHEQYF.

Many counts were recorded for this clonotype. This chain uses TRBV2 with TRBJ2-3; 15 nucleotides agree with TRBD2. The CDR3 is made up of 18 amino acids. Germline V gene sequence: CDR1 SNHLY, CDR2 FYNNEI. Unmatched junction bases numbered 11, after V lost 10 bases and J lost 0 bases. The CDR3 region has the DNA TGTGCCACCATATCCGGGACTAGCGGGGGGCATAGCACAGATACGCAGTATTTT. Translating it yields CATISGTSGGHSTDTQYF.

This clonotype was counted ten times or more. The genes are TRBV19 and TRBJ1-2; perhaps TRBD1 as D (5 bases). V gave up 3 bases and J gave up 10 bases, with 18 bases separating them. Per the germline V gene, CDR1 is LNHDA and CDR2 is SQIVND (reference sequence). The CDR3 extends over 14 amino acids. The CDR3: CASSMLQVSVDYTF. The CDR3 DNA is TGTGCCAGTAGTATGTTACAGGTTAGCGTGGACTACACCTTC.

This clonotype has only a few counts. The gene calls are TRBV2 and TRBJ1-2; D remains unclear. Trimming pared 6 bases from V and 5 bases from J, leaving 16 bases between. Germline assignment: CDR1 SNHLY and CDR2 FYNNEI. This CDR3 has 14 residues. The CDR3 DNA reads TGTGCCAGCAGCGCGGGGAGGCTGGTTTATGGCTACACCTTC. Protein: CASSAGRLVYGYTF.

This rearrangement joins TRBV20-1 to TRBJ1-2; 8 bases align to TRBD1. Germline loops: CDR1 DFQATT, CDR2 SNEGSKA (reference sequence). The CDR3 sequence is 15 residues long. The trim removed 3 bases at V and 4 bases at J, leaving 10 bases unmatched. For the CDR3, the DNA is TGCAGTGCTAGCTCCGGACAGGGAACTTTCTATGGCTACACCTTC. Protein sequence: CSASSGQGTFYGYTF.

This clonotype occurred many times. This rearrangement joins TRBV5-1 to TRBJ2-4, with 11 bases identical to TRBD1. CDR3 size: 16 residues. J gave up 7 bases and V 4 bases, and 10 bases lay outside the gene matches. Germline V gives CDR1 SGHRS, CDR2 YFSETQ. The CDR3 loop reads CASSPIPGQGDNIQYF. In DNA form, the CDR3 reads TGCGCCAGCAGCCCGATACCGGGACAGGGGGATAACATTCAGTACTTC.

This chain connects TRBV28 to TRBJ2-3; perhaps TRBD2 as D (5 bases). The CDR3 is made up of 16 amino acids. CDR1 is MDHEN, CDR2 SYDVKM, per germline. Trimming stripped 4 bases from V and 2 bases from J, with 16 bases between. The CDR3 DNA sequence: TGTGCCAGCAGTTCCCCTACCGGGATCGCCACAGATACGCAGTATTTT. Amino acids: CASSSPTGIATDTQYF.

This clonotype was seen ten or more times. CDR3 in DNA: TGCGCCAGCAGTGCCAGGCTAAGCTCCTACGAGCAGTACTTC. As protein: CASSARLSSYEQYF. This chain connects TRBV10-1 to TRBJ2-7; D unresolved. Trimming removed 4 bases at V and 0 bases at J, with 10 bases between. The CDR3 consists of 14 residues. Germline V gene data show CDR1 as WNHNN and CDR2 as SYGVQD (reference sequence).

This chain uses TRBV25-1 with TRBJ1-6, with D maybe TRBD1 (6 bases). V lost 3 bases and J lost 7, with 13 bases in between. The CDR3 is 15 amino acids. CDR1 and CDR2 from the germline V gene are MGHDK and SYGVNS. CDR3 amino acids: CASSDPGVFNSPLHF. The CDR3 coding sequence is TGTGCCAGCAGTGACCCAGGGGTCTTCAATTCACCCCTCCACTTT.

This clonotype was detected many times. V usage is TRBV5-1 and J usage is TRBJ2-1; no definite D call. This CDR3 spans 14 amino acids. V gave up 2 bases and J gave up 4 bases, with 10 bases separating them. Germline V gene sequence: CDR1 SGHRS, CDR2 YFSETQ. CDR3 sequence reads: CASSFRAGYNEQFF. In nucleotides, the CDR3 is TGCGCCAGCAGCTTTAGGGCCGGGTACAATGAGCAGTTCTTC.

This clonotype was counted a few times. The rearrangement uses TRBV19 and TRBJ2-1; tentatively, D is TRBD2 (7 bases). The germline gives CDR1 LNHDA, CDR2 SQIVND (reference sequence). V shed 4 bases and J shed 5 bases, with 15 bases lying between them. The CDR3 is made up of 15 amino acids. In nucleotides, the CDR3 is TGTGCCAGTAGTAAGGGGGGGGCGCTGGACAATGAGCAGTTCTTC. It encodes CASSKGGALDNEQFF.

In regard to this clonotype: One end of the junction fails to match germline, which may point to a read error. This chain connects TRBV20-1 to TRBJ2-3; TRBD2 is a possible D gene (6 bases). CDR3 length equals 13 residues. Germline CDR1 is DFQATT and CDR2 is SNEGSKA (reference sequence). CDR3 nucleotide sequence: TGCAGTGCTAGTTCCGGGAGCACAAATACGCAGTATTTT. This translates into CSASSGSTNTQYF.

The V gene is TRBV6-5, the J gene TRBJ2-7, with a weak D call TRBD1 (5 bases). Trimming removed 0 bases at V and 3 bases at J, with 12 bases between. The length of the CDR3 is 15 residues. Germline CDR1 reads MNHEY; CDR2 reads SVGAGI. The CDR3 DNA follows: TGTGCCAGCAGTTACTCGACAGCAACGTACTACGAGCAGTACTTC. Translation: CASSYSTATYYEQYF.

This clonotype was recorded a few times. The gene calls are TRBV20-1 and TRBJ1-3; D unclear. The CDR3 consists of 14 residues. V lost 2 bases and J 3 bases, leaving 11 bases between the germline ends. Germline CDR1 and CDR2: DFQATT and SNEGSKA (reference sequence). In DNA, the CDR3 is TGCAGTGCTAGACTGTCTCGAGGTGGAAACACCATATATTTT. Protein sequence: CSARLSRGGNTIYF.

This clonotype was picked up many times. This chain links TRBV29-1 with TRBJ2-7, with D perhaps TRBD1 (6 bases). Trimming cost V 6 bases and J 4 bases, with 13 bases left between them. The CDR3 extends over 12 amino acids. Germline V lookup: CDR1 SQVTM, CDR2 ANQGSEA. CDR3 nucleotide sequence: TGCAGCGTCGGCAGGGGATCTTACGAGCAGTACTTC. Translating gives CSVGRGSYEQYF.

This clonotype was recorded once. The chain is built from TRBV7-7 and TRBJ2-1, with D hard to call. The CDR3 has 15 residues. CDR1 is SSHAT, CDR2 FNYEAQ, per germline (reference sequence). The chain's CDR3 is CASSPGGQVDNEQFF. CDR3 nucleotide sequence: TGTGCTAGCTCCCCAGGTGGGCAGGTGGACAATGAGCAGTTCTTC. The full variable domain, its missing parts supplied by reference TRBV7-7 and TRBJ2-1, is GAGVSQSPRYKVTKRGQDVTLRCDPISSHATLYWYQQALGQGPEFLTYFNYEAQPDKSGLPSDRFSAERPEGSISTLTIQRTEQRDSAMYRCASSPGGQVDNEQFFGPGTRLTVL.

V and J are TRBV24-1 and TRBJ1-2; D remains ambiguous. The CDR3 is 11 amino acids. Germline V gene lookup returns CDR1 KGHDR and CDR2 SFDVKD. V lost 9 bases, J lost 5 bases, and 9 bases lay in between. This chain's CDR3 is CATAGLYGYTF. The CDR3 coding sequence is TGTGCCACCGCCGGGCTATATGGCTACACCTTC.

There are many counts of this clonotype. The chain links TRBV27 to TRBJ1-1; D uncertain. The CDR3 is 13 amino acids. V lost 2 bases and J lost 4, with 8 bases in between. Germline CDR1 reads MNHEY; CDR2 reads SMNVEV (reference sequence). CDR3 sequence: CASSLRPSTEAFF. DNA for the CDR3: TGTGCCAGCAGTTTAAGACCGAGCACTGAAGCTTTCTTT.

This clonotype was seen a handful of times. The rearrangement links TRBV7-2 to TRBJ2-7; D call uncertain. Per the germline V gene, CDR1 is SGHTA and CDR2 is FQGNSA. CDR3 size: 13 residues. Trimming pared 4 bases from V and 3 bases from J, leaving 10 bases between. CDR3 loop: CASSSGSHYEQYF. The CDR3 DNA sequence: TGTGCCAGCAGCTCAGGAAGCCACTACGAGCAGTACTTC.

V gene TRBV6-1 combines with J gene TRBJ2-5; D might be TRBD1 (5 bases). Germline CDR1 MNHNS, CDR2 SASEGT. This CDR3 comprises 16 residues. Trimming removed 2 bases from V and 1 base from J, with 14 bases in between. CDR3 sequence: CASSEFPRQLQETQYF. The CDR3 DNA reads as TGTGCCAGCAGTGAATTCCCACGACAGCTCCAAGAGACCCAGTACTTC.

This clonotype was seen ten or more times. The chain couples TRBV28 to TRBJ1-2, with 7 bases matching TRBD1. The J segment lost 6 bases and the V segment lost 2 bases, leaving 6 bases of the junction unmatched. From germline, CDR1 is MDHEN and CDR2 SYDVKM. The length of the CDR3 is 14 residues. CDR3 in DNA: TGTGCCAGCAGTTTAGACAGGGCGAGGAATGGCTACACCTTC. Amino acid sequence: CASSLDRARNGYTF.

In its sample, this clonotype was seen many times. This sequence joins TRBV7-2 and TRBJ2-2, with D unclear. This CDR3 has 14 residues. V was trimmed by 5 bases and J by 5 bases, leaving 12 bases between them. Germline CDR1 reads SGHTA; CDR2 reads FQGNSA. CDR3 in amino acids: CASSPRVWTGELFF. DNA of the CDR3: TGTGCCAGCAGCCCCCGTGTATGGACCGGGGAGCTGTTTTTT.

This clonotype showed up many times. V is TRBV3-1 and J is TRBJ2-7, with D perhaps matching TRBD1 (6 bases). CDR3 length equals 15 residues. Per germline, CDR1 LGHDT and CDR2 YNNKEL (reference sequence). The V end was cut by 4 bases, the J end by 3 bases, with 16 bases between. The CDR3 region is CASSLYRDTLYEQYF. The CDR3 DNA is TGTGCCAGCAGCCTCTACCGGGACACCCTCTACGAGCAGTACTTC.

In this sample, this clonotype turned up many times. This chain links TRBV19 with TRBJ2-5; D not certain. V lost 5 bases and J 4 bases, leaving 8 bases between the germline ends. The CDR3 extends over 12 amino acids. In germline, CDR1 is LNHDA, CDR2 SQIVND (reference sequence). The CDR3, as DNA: TGTGCCAGTAGTGCCCTCCGAGAGACCCAGTACTTC. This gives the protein CASSALRETQYF.

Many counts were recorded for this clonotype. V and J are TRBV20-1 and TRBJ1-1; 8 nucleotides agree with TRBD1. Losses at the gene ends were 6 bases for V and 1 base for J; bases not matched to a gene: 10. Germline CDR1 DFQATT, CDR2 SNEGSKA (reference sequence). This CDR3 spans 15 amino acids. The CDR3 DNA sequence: TGCAGTGCCTCGGACAGGGCCCGATCGAACACTGAAGCTTTCTTT. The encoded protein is CSASDRARSNTEAFF.

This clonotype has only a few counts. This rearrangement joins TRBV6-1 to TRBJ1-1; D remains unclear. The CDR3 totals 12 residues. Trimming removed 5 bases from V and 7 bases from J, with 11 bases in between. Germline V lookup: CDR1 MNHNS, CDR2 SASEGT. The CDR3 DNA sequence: TGTGCCAGCAGTCTCAGGTGGGGTGAAGCTTTCTTT. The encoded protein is CASSLRWGEAFF.

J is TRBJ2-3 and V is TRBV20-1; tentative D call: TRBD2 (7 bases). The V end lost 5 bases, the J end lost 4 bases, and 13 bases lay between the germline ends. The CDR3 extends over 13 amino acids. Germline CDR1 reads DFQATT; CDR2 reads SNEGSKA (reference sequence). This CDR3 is CSASLGGADTQYF. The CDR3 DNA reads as TGCAGTGCTTCATTAGGGGGGGCAGATACGCAGTATTTT.

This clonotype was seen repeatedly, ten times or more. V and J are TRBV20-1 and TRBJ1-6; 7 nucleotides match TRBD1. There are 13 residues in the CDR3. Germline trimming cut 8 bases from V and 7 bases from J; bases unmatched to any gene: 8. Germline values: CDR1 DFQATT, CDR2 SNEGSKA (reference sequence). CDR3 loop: CSPKGANNSPLHF. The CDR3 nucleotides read TGCAGTCCAAAGGGGGCGAACAATTCACCCCTCCACTTT.